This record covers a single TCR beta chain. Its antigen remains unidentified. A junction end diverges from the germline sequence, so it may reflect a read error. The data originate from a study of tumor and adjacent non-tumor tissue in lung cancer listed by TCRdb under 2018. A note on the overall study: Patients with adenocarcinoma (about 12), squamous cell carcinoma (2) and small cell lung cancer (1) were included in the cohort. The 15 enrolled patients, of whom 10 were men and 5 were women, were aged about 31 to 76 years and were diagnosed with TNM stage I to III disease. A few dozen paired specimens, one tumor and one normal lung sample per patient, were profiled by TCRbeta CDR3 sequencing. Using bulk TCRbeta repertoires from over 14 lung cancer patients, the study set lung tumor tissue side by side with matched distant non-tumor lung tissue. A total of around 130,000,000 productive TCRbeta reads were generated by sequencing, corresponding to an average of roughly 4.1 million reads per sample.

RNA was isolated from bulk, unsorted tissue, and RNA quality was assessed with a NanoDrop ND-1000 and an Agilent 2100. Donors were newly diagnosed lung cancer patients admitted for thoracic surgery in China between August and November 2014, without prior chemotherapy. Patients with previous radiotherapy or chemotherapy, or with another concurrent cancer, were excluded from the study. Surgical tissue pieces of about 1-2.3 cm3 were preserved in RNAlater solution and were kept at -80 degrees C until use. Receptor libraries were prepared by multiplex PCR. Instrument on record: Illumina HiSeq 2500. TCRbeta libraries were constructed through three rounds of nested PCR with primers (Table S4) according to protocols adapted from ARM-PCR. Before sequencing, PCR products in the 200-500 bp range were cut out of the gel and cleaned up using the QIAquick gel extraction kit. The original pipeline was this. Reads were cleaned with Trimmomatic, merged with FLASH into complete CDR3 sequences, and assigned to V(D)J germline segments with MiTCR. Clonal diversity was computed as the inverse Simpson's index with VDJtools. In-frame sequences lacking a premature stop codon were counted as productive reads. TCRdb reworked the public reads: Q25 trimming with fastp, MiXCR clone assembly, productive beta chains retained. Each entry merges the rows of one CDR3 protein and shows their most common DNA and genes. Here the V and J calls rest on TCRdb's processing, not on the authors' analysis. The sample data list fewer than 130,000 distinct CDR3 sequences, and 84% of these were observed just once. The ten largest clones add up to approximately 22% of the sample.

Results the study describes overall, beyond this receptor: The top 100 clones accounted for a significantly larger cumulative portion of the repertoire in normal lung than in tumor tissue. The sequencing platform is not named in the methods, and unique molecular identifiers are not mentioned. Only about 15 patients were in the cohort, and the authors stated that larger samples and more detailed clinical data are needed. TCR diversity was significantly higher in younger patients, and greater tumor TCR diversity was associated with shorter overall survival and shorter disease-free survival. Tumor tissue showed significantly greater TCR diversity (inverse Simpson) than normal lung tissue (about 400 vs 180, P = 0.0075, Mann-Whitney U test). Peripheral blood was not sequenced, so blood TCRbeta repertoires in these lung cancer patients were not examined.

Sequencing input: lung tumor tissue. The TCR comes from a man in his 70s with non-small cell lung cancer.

The sequence in DNA is TGCATTGTTAAAGAAGGTGGCTACGCCTTC. Protein translation: CIVKEGGYAF. The chain joins TRBV20-1 to TRBJ1-2; the D gene lacks a confident call. Based on the germline V gene (reference sequence), the CDR1 and CDR2 sequences are DFQATT and SNEGSKA. The CDR3, cysteine through phenylalanine, is 10 amino acids long. Only CDR3 DNA remains: 30 bases, in frame from the first base.